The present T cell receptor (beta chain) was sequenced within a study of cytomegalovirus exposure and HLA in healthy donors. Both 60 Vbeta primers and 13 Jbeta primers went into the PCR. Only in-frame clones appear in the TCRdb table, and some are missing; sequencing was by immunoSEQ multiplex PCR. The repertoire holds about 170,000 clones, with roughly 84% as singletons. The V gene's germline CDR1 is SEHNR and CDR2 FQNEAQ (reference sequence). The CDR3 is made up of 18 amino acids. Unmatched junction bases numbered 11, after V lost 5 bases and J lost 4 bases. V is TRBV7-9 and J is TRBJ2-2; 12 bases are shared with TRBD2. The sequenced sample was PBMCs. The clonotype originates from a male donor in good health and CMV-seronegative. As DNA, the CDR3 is TGTGCCAGCAGCCTCACTAGCGGGAGGCCCTCTGGCACCGGGGAGCTGTTTTTT. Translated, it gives CASSLTSGRPSGTGELFF.